This record covers a single TCR beta chain. Per the original methods: Reference gene primer amplification yielded estimated nucleated cell counts. Method: immunoSEQ multiplex PCR; TCRdb's copy keeps in-frame clones and lacks some. That table supplies the V and J calls and clone size; D and trimming were determined from the DNA. The sample contains 250,000 to 350,000 clones, about nine tenths of which appear only once. The source of the sample is a study of blood T cell repertoires in COVID-19. After removal of 5 bases from V and 8 bases from J, the junction contained 2 bases not matched to a gene. Germline loops: CDR1 SEHNR, CDR2 FQNEAQ (reference sequence). The CDR3 runs 12 residues.

The chain recombines TRBV7-9 with TRBJ2-1; 8 bases line up with TRBD2. The sample was peripheral blood. The source of this sequence is a woman aged 55 to 70 with acute or convalescent COVID-19. In DNA form, the CDR3 reads TGTGCCAGCAGCCCGCGGGGGGATGAGCAGTTCTTC. This encodes CASSPRGDEQFF.